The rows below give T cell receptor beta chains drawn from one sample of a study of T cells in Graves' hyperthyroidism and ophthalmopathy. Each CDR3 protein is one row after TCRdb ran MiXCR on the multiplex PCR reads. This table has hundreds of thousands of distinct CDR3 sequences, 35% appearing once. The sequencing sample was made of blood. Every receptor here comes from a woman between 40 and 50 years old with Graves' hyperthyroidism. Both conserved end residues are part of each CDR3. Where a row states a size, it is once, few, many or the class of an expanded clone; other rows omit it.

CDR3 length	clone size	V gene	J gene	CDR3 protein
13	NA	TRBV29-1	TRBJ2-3	CSVDGQGTDTQYF
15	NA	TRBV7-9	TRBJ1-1	CASSSGDNMNTEAFF
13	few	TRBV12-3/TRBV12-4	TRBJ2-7	CASKTPSSYEQYF
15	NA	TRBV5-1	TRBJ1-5	CASSLGGDRRGPQHF
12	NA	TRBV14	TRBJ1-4	CASSHYGEKLFF
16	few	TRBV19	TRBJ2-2	CASSMLQLPNTGELFF
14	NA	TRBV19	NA	CASSIREPSGIQYF
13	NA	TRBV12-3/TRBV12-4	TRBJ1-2	CVSSPSGGYGYTF
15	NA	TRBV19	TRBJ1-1	CASSTGGTGNTEAFF
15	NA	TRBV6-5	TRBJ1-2	CASSSILGTGRGYTF
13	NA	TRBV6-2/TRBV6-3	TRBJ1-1	CASSHPQVDEAFF
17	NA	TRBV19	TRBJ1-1	CASSIAPLTGMNTEAFF
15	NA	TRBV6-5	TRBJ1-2	CASSSQQTGGSCYTF
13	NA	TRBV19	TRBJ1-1	CASADRRNTEAFF
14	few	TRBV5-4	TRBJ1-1	CASSLPGGKNEAFF
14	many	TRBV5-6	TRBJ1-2	CASSLIGQFYGYTF
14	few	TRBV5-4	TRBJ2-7	CASSRGTGRYEQYF
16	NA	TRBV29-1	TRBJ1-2	CSVGIRREQIYYGYTF
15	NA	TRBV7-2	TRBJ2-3	CASSLVGSGTDTQYF
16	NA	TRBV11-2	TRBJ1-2	CASSVVGPRGGYGYTF
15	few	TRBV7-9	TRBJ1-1	CASINQQKGGTEAFF
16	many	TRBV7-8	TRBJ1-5	CASSPRSRNSNQPQHF
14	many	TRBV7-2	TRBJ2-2	CASSQAPGAGELFF
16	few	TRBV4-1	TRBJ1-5	CASSQDPGASNQPQHF
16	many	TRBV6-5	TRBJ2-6	CASSYEYLSGANVLTF
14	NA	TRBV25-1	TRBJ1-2	CASSEWRVNYGYTF
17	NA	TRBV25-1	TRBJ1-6	CASSESQATGGQSPLHF
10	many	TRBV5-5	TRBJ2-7	CASKGSGEYF
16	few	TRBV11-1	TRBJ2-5	CASSLRRGLVSETQYF
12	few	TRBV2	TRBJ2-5	CASRAGEETQYF
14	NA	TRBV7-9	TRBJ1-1	CASSFTTRGLEAFF
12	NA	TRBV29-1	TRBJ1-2	CSVDGGDRGNTF
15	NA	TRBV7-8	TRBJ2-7	CASSRTGTGVYEQYF